These 16 T cell receptor beta chains were sequenced from one sample in a study of TIL therapy for anti-PD-1-resistant metastatic lung cancer. The time point is: pre-treatment sample, taken before nivolumab and TIL therapy. This was the immunoSEQ v3 assay. The repertoire was sequenced with immunoSEQ multiplex PCR; TCRdb's copy has only in-frame clones and lacks some. The repertoire holds under 70,000 clones, with about 70% as singletons. Sequencing used blood, obtained at baseline. These receptors were taken from a person aged 25-80 years with non-small cell lung cancer.

V and J are TRBV5-4 and TRBJ2-7, with D maybe TRBD1 (6 bases). Trimming took 4 bases from V and 2 from J, leaving 16 bases between them. The CDR3 has 15 amino acids. Germline CDR1 and CDR2: SGHNT and YYREEE (reference sequence). The CDR3 DNA is TGTGCCAGCAGCACTACGACAGGCGCAACCTACGAGCAGTACTTC. The encoded protein is CASSTTTGATYEQYF.

The gene calls are TRBV7-3 and TRBJ2-2; no reliable D call. V was cut by 2 bases and J by 5 bases, with 9 bases left in between. The CDR3 is 14 residues long. CDR1 is SGHTA, CDR2 FQGTGA, per germline. The CDR3 bases are TGTGCCAGCAGCTTAGCAGTTCAAACCGGGGAGCTGTTTTTT. Translated: CASSLAVQTGELFF.

The CDR3, as DNA: TGTGCCAGCAGTTCCTGGGTCAGGCTCAACGAGCAGTACTTC. Translated, it gives CASSSWVRLNEQYF. The rearrangement uses TRBV7-9 and TRBJ2-5; D unresolved. The closer fit of TRBJ2-7 to the DNA end suggests the J call may be wrong. Germline loops: CDR1 SEHNR, CDR2 FQNEAQ (reference sequence). CDR3 length equals 14 residues.

This rearrangement joins TRBV27 to TRBJ2-1, with 7 bases matching TRBD2. Trimming at V came to 2 bases and at J to 7 bases, leaving 5 bases not matched to a gene. The CDR3 loop spans 14 amino acids. Germline V lookup: CDR1 MNHEY, CDR2 SMNVEV (reference sequence). The CDR3 loop is CASSLAVGGNEQFF. The CDR3 DNA reads as TGTGCCAGCAGTTTAGCAGTGGGAGGGAATGAGCAGTTCTTC.

The gene calls are TRBV29-1 and TRBJ1-1; D gene ambiguous. Germline loops: CDR1 SQVTM, CDR2 ANQGSEA. V was cut by 7 bases and J by 2 bases, with 14 bases left in between. The CDR3 consists of 13 residues. The CDR3 nucleotides are TGCAGCGGGGGAGGGCAGATTAACACTGAAGCTTTCTTT. It codes for CSGGGQINTEAFF.

The rearrangement links TRBV28 to TRBJ1-2; 9 nucleotides match TRBD1. This CDR3 contains 14 residues. Germline CDR1 and CDR2: MDHEN and SYDVKM. With V trimmed by 3 bases and J by 7 bases, 6 bases remained unmatched. CDR3 sequence: CASSFPQGAGGYTF. DNA of the CDR3: TGTGCCAGCAGTTTTCCACAGGGGGCAGGTGGCTACACCTTC.

The rearrangement uses TRBV29-1 and TRBJ2-5; D possibly matches TRBD1 or TRBD2 (5 bases each). In germline, CDR1 is SQVTM, CDR2 ANQGSEA. The CDR3 runs to 12 residues. V was trimmed by 4 bases and J by 7 bases, leaving 13 bases between them. The CDR3 nucleotides are TGCAGCGTTGCAAAGGGTGGGGGGACCCAGTACTTC. Protein: CSVAKGGGTQYF.

This clone came up a few times. The chain uses TRBV4-2 and TRBJ1-3; D unresolved. CDR1 LGHNA and CDR2 YNFKEQ come from the germline V gene. This CDR3 has 15 amino acids. V was pared by 1 base and J by 7 bases, with 14 bases between. Here the CDR3 DNA reads TGTGCCAGCAGCCAAGTGTGGGAGATTAACAACACCATATATTTT. Its translation: CASSQVWEINNTIYF.

The chain couples TRBV30 to TRBJ1-6, with unresolved D. The CDR3 is 13 amino acids. Trimming removed 1 base at V and 4 bases at J, with 5 bases between. In germline, CDR1 is GTSNPN, CDR2 SVGIG (reference sequence). The CDR3 loop is CAWSASYNSPLHF. In DNA form, the CDR3 reads TGTGCCTGGAGTGCCTCATATAATTCACCCCTCCACTTT.

This chain connects TRBV7-2 to TRBJ1-1, with a tentative D call TRBD1 (5 bases). The CDR3 contains 15 residues. Trimming cost V 9 bases and J 4 bases, with 21 bases left between them. CDR1 is SGHTA, CDR2 FQGNSA, per germline. The CDR3 reads CASSSMGRAGTEAFF. The DNA for the CDR3 is TGTGCCAGTTCGTCGATGGGACGGGCCGGCACTGAAGCTTTCTTT.

This chain uses TRBV5-4 with TRBJ2-1; D remains unclear. V was cut by 0 bases and J by 0 bases, with 7 bases left in between. Germline V CDR1 and CDR2: SGHNT, YYREEE (reference sequence). The CDR3 loop spans 15 amino acids. The CDR3 DNA is TGTGCCAGCAGCTTGGCGCCGAGCTCCTACAATGAGCAGTTCTTC. This codes for CASSLAPSSYNEQFF.

This clone was found once. V and J are TRBV29-1 and TRBJ2-7; D could derive from TRBD1 or TRBD2 (5 bases each). CDR3 length: 13 amino acids. Per the germline V gene, CDR1 is SQVTM and CDR2 is ANQGSEA. Trimming took off 7 bases at V and 5 bases at J, with 18 bases between the two ends. CDR3 coding DNA: TGCAGCGCTGGGACCCAAATCTACAACGAGCAGTACTTC. This codes for CSAGTQIYNEQYF.

J is TRBJ2-7 and V is TRBV20-1; D is unresolved. V lost 5 bases and J lost 1, with 6 bases in between. Germline V gives CDR1 DFQATT, CDR2 SNEGSKA (reference sequence). This CDR3 has 11 amino acids. CDR3 sequence reads: CSAALSYEQYF. The CDR3 DNA reads as TGCAGTGCTGCCCTATCCTACGAGCAGTACTTC.

As DNA, the CDR3 is TGTGCCAGCAGTGCGACTAGACTGTTTTTT. It yields the protein CASSATRLFF. This chain connects TRBV6-6 to TRBJ2-2; a weak D match, TRBD2 (6 bases). In germline, CDR1 is MNHNY, CDR2 SVGAGI (reference sequence). The V end lost 5 bases, the J end lost 14 bases, and 9 bases lay between the germline ends. This CDR3 is 10 amino acids long.

The chain couples TRBV28 to TRBJ2-7; D gene unclear. The germline V and J ends were trimmed by 7 bases and 1 base, with 14 bases remaining between them. The CDR3 is made up of 14 amino acids. Germline lookup yields CDR1 MDHEN and CDR2 SYDVKM. Here the CDR3 DNA reads TGTGCCAGCATTGGGCCATTAGGATCCTACGAGCAGTACTTC. This translates into CASIGPLGSYEQYF.

This clone was observed a few times. This chain connects TRBV9 to TRBJ1-5; TRBD1 aligns across 10 bases. The length of the CDR3 is 14 residues. Per germline, CDR1 SGDLS and CDR2 YYNGEE. Trimming removed 3 bases from V and 8 bases from J; junction bases left unmatched: 5. Written as DNA, the CDR3 is TGTGCCAGCAGCGCGACAGGGGGCATTGAGCCCCAGCATTTT. This codes for CASSATGGIEPQHF. Full variable domain (missing parts from reference TRBV9 and TRBJ1-5): DSGVTQTPKHLITATGQRVTLRCSPRSGDLSVYWYQQSLDQGLQFLIQYYNGEERAKGNILERFSAQQFPDLHSELNLSSLELGDSALYFCASSATGGIEPQHFGDGTRLSIL.